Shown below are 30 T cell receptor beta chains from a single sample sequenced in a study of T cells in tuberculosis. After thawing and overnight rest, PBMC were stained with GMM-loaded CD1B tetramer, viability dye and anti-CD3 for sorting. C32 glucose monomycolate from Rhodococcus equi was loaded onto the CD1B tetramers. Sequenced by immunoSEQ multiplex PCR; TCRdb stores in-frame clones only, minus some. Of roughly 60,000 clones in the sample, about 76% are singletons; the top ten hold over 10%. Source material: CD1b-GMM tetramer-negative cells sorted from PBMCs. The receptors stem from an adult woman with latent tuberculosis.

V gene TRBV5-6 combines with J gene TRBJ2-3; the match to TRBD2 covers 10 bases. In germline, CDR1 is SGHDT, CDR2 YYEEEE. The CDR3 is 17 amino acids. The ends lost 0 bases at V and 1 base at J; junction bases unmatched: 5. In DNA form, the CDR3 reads TGTGCCAGCAGCTTGGTGGCTAGCGGGAGTCGCACAGATACGCAGTATTTT. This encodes CASSLVASGSRTDTQYF.

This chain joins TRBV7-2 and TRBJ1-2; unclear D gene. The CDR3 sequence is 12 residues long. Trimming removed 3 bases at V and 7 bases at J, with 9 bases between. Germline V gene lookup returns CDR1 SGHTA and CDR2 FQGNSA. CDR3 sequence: CASSLIDRGYTF. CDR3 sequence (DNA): TGTGCCAGCAGCTTGATAGATCGTGGCTACACCTTC.

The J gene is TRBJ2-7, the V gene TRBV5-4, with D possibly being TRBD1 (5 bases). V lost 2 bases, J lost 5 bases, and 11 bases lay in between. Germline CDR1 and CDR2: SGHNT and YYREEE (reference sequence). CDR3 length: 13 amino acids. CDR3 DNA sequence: TGTGCCAGCAGCTTTAAGGGGCCGGACGAGCAGTACTTC. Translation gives CASSFKGPDEQYF.

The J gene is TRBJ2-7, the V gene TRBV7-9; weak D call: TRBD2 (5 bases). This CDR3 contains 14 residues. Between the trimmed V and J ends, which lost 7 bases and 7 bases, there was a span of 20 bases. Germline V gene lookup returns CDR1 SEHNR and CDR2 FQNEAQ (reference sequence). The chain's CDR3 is CASTRGGRQEEQYF. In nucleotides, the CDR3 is TGTGCCAGCACCCGGGGTGGCAGGCAAGAAGAGCAGTACTTC.

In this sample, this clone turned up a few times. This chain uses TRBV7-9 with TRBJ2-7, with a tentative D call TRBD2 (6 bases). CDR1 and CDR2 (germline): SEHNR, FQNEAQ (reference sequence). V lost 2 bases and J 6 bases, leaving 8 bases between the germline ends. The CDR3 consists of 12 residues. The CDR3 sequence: CASSLQGGEQYF. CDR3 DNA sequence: TGTGCCAGCAGCTTACAGGGAGGCGAGCAGTACTTC.

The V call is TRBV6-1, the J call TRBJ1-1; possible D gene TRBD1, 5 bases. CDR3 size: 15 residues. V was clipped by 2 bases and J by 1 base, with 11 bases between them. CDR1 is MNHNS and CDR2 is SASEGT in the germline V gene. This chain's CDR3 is CASSESRQGNTEAFF. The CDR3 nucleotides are TGTGCCAGCAGTGAATCGAGGCAGGGGAACACTGAAGCTTTCTTT.

The CDR3 coding sequence is TGTGCCACCGCATCAGGATGGGGGGGGGCCTCCGATACGCAGTATTTT. Amino acid sequence: CATASGWGGASDTQYF. The chain recombines TRBV4-2 with TRBJ2-3; D may be TRBD2 (7 bases). V lost 10 bases, J lost 6 bases, and 26 bases lay in between. This CDR3 has 16 amino acids. The germline CDR1 and CDR2 sequences are LGHNA and YNFKEQ.

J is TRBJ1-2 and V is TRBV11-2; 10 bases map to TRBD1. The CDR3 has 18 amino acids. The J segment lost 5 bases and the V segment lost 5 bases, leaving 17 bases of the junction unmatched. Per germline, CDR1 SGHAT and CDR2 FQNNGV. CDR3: CASSAIRDRGKREYGYTF. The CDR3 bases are TGTGCCAGCAGCGCGATCCGGGACAGGGGAAAGAGGGAATATGGCTACACCTTC.

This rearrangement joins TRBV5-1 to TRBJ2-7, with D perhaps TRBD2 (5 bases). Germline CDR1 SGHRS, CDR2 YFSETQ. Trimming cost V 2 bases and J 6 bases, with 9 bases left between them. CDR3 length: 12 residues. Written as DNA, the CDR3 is TGCGCCAGCAGCTTTACTAGGTCCGAGCAGTACTTC. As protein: CASSFTRSEQYF.

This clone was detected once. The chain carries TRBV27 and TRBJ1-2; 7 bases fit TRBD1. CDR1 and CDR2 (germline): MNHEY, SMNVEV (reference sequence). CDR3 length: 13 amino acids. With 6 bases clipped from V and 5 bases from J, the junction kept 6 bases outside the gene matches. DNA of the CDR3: TGTGCCAGCAGAATTAACAGGGGTTATGGCTACACCTTC. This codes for CASRINRGYGYTF.

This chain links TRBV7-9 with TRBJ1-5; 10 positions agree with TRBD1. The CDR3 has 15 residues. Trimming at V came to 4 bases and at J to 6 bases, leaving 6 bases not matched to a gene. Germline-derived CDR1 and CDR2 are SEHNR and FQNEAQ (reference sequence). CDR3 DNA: TGTGCCAGCAGCTCCGACAGGGGGCCCGGTCAGCCCCAGCATTTT. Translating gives CASSSDRGPGQPQHF.

Here the CDR3 reads CASSPLWPGEAEAFF. Here the CDR3 DNA reads TGTGCCAGCAGCCCCCTTTGGCCGGGTGAGGCTGAAGCTTTCTTT. The genes are TRBV4-2 and TRBJ1-1; D is undetermined. Trimming took off 4 bases at V and 6 bases at J, with 18 bases between the two ends. The germline gives CDR1 LGHNA, CDR2 YNFKEQ. CDR3 length: 15 amino acids.

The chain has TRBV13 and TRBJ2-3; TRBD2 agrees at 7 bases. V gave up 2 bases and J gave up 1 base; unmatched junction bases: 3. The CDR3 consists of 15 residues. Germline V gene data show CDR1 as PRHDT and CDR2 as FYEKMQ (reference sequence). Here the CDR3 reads CASSLRAGGTDTQYF. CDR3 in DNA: TGTGCCAGCAGCTTAAGGGCGGGGGGCACAGATACGCAGTATTTT.

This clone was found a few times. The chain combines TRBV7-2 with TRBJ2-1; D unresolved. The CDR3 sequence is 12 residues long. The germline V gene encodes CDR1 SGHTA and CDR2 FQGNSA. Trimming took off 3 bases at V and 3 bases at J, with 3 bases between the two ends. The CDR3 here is CASSFLYNEQFF. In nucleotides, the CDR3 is TGTGCCAGCAGCTTCCTCTACAATGAGCAGTTCTTC.

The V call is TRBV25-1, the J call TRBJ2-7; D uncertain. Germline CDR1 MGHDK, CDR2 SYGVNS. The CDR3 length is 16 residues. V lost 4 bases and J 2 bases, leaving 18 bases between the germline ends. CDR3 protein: CASSADGGERPYEQYF. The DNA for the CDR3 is TGTGCCAGCAGTGCCGACGGCGGAGAGAGGCCCTACGAGCAGTACTTC.

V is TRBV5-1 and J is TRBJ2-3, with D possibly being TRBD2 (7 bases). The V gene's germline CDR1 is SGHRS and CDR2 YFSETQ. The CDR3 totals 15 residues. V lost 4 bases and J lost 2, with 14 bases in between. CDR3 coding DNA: TGCGCCAGCAGCCCAAGCGGGGACAACACAGATACGCAGTATTTT. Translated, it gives CASSPSGDNTDTQYF.

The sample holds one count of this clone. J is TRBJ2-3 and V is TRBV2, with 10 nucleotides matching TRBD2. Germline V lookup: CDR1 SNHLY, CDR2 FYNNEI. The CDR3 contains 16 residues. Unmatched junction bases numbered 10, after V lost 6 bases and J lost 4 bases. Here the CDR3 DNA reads TGTGCCAGCAGAGCGATGATAGCGGGGGGAGCAGATACGCAGTATTTT. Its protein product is CASRAMIAGGADTQYF.

CDR3 sequence (DNA): TGCGCCAGCCTCAATCGGACTCCCAATGAGCAGTTCTTC. It codes for CASLNRTPNEQFF. The chain couples TRBV5-1 to TRBJ2-1; TRBD2 is a possible D gene (5 bases). The CDR3 has 13 amino acids. The V end was cut by 7 bases, the J end by 6 bases, with 14 bases between. Germline V lookup: CDR1 SGHRS, CDR2 YFSETQ.

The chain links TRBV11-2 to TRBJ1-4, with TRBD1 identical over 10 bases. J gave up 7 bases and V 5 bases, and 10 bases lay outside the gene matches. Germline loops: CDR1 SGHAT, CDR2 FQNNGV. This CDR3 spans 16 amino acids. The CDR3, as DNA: TGTGCCAGCAGCCCCTCGGGACAGGGGAGGGGTGAAAAACTGTTTTTT. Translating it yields CASSPSGQGRGEKLFF.

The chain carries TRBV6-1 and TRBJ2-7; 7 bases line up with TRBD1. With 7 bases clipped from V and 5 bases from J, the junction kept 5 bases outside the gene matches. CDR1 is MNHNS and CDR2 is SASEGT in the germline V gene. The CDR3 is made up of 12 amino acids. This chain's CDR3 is CASIQGRDEQYF. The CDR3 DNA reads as TGTGCCAGCATACAGGGGCGCGACGAGCAGTACTTC.

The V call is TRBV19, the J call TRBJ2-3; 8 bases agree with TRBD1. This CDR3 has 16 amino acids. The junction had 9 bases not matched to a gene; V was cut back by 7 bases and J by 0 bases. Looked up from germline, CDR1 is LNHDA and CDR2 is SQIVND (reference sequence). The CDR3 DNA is TGTGCCAGTATCGAACGGACAGGGTCTAGCACAGATACGCAGTATTTT. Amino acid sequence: CASIERTGSSTDTQYF.

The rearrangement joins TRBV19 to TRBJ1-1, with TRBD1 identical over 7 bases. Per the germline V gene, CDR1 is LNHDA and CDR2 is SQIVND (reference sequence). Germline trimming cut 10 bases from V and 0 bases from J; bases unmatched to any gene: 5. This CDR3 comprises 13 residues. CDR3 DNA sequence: TGTGCCATTGCCAGGGGGATGAACACTGAAGCTTTCTTT. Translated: CAIARGMNTEAFF.

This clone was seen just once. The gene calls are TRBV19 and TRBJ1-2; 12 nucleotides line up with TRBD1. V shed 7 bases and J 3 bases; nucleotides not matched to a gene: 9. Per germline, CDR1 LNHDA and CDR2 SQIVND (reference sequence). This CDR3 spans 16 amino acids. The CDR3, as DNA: TGTGCCAGTATTCAGGGGGACAGGGGGCTGGACTATGGCTACACCTTC. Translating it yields CASIQGDRGLDYGYTF.

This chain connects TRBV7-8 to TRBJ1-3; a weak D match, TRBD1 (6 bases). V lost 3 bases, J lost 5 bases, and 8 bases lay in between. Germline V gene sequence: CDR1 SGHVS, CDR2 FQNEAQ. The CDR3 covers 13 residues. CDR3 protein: CASSFDRRNTIYF. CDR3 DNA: TGTGCCAGCAGCTTCGACAGGAGAAACACCATATATTTT.

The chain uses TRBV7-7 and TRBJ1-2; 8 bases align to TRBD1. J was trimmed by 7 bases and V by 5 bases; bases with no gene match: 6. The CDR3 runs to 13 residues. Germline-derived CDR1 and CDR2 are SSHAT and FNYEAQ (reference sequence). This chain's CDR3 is CASSRGQGRGYTF. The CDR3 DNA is TGTGCCAGCAGCCGCGGACAGGGTCGTGGCTACACCTTC.

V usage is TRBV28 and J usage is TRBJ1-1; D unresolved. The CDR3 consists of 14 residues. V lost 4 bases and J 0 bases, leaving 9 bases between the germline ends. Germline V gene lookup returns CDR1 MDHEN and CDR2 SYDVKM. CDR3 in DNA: TGTGCCAGCAGTTCCACCGGTCTGAACACTGAAGCTTTCTTT. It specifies CASSSTGLNTEAFF.

CDR3: CASSQESTSGSDTQYF. The CDR3 region has the DNA TGCGCCAGCAGCCAAGAATCGACCTCAGGTTCAGATACGCAGTATTTT. The chain is built from TRBV4-3 and TRBJ2-3, with D uncertain. The CDR3 sequence is 16 residues long. Trimming removed 0 bases from V and 4 bases from J, with 14 bases in between. CDR1 and CDR2 from the germline V gene are LGHNA and YSLEER.

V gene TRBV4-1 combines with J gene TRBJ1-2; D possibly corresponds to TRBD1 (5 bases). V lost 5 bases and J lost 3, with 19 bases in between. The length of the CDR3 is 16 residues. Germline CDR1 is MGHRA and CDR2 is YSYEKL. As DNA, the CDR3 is TGCGCCAGCAGCTCCGAGGGAGGCAGGGCGGACTATGGCTACACCTTC. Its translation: CASSSEGGRADYGYTF.

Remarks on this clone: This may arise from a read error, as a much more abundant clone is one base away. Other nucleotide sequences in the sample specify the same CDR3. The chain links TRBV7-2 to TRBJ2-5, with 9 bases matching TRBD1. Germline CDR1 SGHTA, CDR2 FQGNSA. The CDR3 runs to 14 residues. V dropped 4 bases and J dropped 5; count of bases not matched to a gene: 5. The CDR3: CASSSRDRVETQYF. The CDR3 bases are TGTGCCAGCAGCTCCCGGGACAGGGTTGAGACCCAGTACTTC.

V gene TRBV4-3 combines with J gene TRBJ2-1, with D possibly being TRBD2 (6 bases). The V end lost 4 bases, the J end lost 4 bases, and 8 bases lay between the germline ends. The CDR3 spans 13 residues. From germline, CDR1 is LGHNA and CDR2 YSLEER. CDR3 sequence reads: CASSLGTYNEQFF. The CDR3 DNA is TGCGCCAGCAGCCTCGGGACTTACAATGAGCAGTTCTTC.